This T cell receptor (beta chain) came from a study of cytomegalovirus exposure and HLA in healthy donors. 13 Jbeta primers and 60 Vbeta primers were used for the PCR. Assay: immunoSEQ multiplex PCR; the TCRdb copy retains only in-frame clones and omits some. The table for this sample gives about 40,000 clones. The TCR comes from a male donor in good health and CMV-seronegative. The sample taken for sequencing was PBMCs.

The CDR3 loop reads CASSSWTGINEQFF. CDR3 nucleotides: TGCGCCAGCAGCTCCTGGACAGGCATAAATGAGCAGTTCTTC. This chain connects TRBV5-1 to TRBJ2-1; 7 bases agree with TRBD1. The CDR3 loop spans 14 amino acids. V lost 3 bases, J lost 7 bases, and 7 bases stayed unmatched. The germline V gene encodes CDR1 SGHRS and CDR2 YFSETQ.